The 8 T cell receptor beta chains below were found in one sample sequenced in a study of control samples from healthy donors and cancer patients. Repertoires were generated with immunoSEQ multiplex PCR, while TCRdb's copy carries only in-frame clones and drops some. The data contain over 150,000 clones, roughly 94% of them singletons. Material: blood. These receptors all come from a man aged 35 to 55 in good health.

The V and J genes are TRBV5-4 and TRBJ2-1; D might be TRBD1 or TRBD2, each matching 5 bases. V lost 4 bases, J lost 7 bases, and 9 bases lay in between. The CDR3 totals 12 residues. Germline lookup yields CDR1 SGHNT and CDR2 YYREEE (reference sequence). The CDR3 here is CASSPGRNEQFF. As DNA, the CDR3 is TGTGCCAGCAGCCCGGGGCGGAATGAGCAGTTCTTC.

The chain recombines TRBV19 with TRBJ1-2; no definite D call. The CDR3 runs 15 residues. The V end lost 0 bases, the J end lost 4 bases, and 12 bases lay between the germline ends. CDR1 and CDR2 from the germline V gene are LNHDA and SQIVND (reference sequence). The CDR3 sequence is CASSIEPGTSYGYTF. The CDR3 nucleotides read TGTGCCAGTAGTATAGAGCCAGGTACATCCTATGGCTACACCTTC.

The CDR3 loop is CASSPTYNSPLHF. CDR3 nucleotide sequence: TGTGCCAGCAGTCCAACTTATAATTCACCCCTCCACTTT. The chain combines TRBV3-1 (or the pseudogene TRBV3-2) with TRBJ1-6; D call uncertain. The V end lost 6 bases, the J end lost 4 bases, and 7 bases lay between the germline ends. The CDR3 is 13 amino acids. Germline V gives CDR1 LGHDT, CDR2 YNNKEL (reference sequence).

The rearrangement uses TRBV5-5 and TRBJ2-2; TRBD2 is a possible D gene (6 bases). The CDR3 runs 14 residues. CDR1 is SGHKS and CDR2 is YYEKEE in the germline V gene (reference sequence). Between the trimmed V and J ends, which lost 3 bases and 4 bases, there was a span of 10 bases. The chain's CDR3 is CASSWGLFTGELFF. In nucleotides, the CDR3 is TGTGCCAGCAGCTGGGGACTTTTCACCGGGGAGCTGTTTTTT. Variable domain in full (rest from reference TRBV5-5 and TRBJ2-2): DAGVTQSPTHLIKTRGQQVTLRCSPISGHKSVSWYQQVLGQGPQFIFQYYEKEERGRGNFPDRFSARQFPNYSSELNVNALLLGDSALYLCASSWGLFTGELFFGEGSRLTVL.

The CDR3 spells CASSSGLADAYEQYF. Here the CDR3 DNA reads TGCGCCAGCAGCTCCGGACTAGCGGATGCCTACGAGCAGTACTTC. The chain carries TRBV4-1 and TRBJ2-7, with 10 bases matching TRBD2. J lost 2 bases, V lost 5 bases, and 6 bases had no gene match. The CDR3 sequence is 15 residues long. CDR1 and CDR2 (germline): MGHRA, YSYEKL.

This chain links TRBV7-9 with TRBJ1-2, with a possible D match to TRBD1 (6 bases). Germline values: CDR1 SEHNR, CDR2 FQNEAQ (reference sequence). V gave up 5 bases and J gave up 1 base, with 11 bases separating them. The CDR3 totals 14 residues. Here the CDR3 DNA reads TGTGCCAGCAGCGCACGGACAGATAACTATGGCTACACCTTC. It encodes CASSARTDNYGYTF.

The chain uses TRBV4-1 and TRBJ1-1; 8 bases are shared with TRBD1. From germline, CDR1 is MGHRA and CDR2 YSYEKL. CDR3 length: 12 amino acids. Unmatched junction bases numbered 0, after V lost 1 base and J lost 8 bases. The CDR3 sequence: CASSQGTGEAFF. Written as DNA, the CDR3 is TGCGCCAGCAGCCAAGGGACAGGGGAAGCTTTCTTT.

The V and J genes are TRBV2 and TRBJ1-1; 7 bases are a match to TRBD1. CDR3 length: 14 amino acids. With V trimmed by 4 bases and J by 2 bases, 4 bases remained unmatched. Per the germline V gene, CDR1 is SNHLY and CDR2 is FYNNEI. The CDR3 loop reads CASSGDSLNTEAFF. The CDR3 coding sequence is TGTGCCAGCAGTGGGGACAGCTTAAACACTGAAGCTTTCTTT.